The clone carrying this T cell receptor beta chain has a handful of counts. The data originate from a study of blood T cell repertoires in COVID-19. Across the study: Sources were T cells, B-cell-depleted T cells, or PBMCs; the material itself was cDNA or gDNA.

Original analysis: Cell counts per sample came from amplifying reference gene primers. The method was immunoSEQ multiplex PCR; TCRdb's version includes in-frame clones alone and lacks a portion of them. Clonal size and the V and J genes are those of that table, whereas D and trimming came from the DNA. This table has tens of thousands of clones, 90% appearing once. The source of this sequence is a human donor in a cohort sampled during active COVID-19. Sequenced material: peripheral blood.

The chain's CDR3 is CASTSQPGQGDQPQHF. DNA for the CDR3: TGTGCCAGCACCTCCCAACCGGGACAGGGGGACCAGCCCCAGCATTTT. V is TRBV2 and J is TRBJ1-5, with 11 positions matching TRBD1. Germline CDR1 SNHLY, CDR2 FYNNEI. V gave up 7 bases and J gave up 7 bases; unmatched junction bases: 12. The CDR3 is made up of 16 amino acids.